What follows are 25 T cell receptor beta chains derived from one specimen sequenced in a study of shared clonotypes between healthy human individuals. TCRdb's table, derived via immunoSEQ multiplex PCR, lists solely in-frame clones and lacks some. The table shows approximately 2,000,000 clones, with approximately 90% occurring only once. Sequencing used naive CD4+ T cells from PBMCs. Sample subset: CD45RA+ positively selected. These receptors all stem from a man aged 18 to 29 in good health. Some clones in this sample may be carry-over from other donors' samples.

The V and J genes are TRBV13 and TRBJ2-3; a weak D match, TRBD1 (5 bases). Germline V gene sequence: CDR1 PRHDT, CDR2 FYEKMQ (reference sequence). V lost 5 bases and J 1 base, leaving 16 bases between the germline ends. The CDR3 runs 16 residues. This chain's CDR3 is CASSLQGLSGTDTQYF. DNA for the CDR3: TGTGCCAGCAGCCTCCAGGGCCTCTCAGGCACAGATACGCAGTATTTT.

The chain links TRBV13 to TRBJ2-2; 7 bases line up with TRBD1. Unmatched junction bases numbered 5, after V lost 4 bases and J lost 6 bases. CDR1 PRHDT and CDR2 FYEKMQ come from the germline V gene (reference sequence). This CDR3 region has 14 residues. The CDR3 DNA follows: TGTGCCAGCAGCTCCAACCAGGGGGCCGGGGAGCTGTTTTTT. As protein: CASSSNQGAGELFF.

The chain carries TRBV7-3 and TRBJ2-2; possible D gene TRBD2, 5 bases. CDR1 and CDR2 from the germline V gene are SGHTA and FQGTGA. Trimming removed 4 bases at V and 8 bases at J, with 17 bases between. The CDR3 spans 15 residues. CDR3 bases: TGTGCCAGCAGCTCGAGCGGCAGGCGGCATGGGGAGCTGTTTTTT. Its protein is CASSSSGRRHGELFF. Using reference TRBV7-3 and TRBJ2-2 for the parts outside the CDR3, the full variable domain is GAGVSQTPSNKVTEKGKYVELRCDPISGHTALYWYRQSLGQGPEFLIYFQGTGAADDSGLPNDRFFAVRPEGSVSTLKIQRTERGDSAVYLCASSSSGRRHGELFFGEGSRLTVL.

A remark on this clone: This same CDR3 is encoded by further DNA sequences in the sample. Here the CDR3 reads CASSPPSSEQFF. CDR3 coding DNA: TGTGCCAGCAGCCCTCCATCGAGTGAGCAGTTCTTC. The chain combines TRBV6-5 with TRBJ2-1; D unresolved. V was cut by 6 bases and J by 9 bases, with 12 bases left in between. Germline CDR1 reads MNHEY; CDR2 reads SVGAGI. The CDR3 loop spans 12 amino acids.

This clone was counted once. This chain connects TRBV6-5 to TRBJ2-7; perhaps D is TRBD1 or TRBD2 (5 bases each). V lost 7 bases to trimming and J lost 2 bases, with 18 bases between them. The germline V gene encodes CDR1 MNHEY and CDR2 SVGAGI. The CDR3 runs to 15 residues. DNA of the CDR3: TGTGCCAGCACTCTCGACGGGACGCATACCTACGAGCAGTACTTC. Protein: CASTLDGTHTYEQYF.

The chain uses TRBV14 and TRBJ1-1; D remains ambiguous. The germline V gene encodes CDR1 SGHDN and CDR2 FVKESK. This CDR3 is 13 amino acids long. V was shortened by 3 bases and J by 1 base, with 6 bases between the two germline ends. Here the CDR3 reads CASSQNRNTEAFF. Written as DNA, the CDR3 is TGTGCCAGCAGCCAGAACAGGAACACTGAAGCTTTCTTT. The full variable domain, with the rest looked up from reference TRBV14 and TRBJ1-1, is EAGVTQFPSHSVIEKGQTVTLRCDPISGHDNLYWYRRVMGKEIKFLLHFVKESKQDESGMPNNRFLAERTGGTYSTLKVQPAELEDSGVYFCASSQNRNTEAFFGQGTRLTVV.

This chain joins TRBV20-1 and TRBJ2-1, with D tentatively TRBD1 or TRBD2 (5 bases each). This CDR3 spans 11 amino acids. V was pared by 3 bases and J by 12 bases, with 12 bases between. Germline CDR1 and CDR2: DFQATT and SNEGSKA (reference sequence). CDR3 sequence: CSASRNGGQFF. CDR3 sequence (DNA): TGCAGTGCTAGTAGGAATGGGGGGCAGTTCTTC.

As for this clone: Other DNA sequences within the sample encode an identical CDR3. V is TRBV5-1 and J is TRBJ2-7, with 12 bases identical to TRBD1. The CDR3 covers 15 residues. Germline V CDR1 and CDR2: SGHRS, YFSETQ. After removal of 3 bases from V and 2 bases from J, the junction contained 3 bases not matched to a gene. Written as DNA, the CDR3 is TGCGCCAGCAGCTCTGGGACAGGGGGCGCCTACGAGCAGTACTTC. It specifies CASSSGTGGAYEQYF.

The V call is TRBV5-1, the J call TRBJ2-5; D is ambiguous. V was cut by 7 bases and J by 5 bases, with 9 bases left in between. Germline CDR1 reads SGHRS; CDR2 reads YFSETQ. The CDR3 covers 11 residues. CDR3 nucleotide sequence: TGCGCCAGCCGCTCCCCGGAGACCCAGTACTTC. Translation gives CASRSPETQYF.

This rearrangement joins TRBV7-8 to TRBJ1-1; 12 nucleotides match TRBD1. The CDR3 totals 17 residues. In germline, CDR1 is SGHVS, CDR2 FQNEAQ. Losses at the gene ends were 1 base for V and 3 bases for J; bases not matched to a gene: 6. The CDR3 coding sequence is TGTGCCAGCAGCTTAGGGGGACAGGGGGCACGATACACTGAAGCTTTCTTT. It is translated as CASSLGGQGARYTEAFF.

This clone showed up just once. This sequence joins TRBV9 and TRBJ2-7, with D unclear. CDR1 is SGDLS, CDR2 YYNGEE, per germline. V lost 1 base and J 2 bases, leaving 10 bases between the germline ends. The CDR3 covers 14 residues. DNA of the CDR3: TGTGCCAGCAGCGTAACACAGTTTCCCTACGAGCAGTACTTC. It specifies CASSVTQFPYEQYF.

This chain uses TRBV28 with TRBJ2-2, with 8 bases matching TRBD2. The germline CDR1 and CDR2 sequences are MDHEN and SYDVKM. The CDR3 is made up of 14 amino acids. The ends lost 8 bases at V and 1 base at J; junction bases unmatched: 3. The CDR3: CASRGGGNTGELFF. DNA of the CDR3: TGTGCCAGCCGGGGGGGAGGGAACACCGGGGAGCTGTTTTTT.

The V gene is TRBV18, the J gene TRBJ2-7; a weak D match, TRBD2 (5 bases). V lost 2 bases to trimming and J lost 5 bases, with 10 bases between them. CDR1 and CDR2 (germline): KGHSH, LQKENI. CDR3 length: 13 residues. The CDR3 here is CASSPAGLDEQYF. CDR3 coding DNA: TGTGCCAGCTCACCAGCGGGTTTGGACGAGCAGTACTTC.

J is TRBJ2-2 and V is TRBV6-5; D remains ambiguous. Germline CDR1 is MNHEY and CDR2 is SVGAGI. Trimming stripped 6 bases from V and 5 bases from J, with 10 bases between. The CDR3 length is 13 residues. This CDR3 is CASRLPGTGELFF. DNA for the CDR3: TGTGCCAGCAGATTGCCTGGTACCGGGGAGCTGTTTTTT.

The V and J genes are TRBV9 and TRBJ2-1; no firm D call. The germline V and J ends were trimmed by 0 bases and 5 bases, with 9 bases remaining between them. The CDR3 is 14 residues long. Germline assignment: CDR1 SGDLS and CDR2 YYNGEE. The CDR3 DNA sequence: TGTGCCAGCAGCGTAGGGAAGGGTAACAATGAGCAGTTCTTC. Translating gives CASSVGKGNNEQFF.

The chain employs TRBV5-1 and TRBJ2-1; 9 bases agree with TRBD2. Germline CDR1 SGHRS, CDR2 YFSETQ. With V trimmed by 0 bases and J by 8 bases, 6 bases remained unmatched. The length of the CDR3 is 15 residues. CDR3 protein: CASSLVSGREHEQFF. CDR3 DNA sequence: TGCGCCAGCAGCTTGGTTAGCGGGAGAGAGCATGAGCAGTTCTTC. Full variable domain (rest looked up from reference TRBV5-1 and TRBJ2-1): KAGVTQTPRYLIKTRGQQVTLSCSPISGHRSVSWYQQTPGQGLQFLFEYFSETQRNKGNFPGRFSGRQFSNSRSEMNVSTLELGDSALYLCASSLVSGREHEQFFGPGTRLTVL.

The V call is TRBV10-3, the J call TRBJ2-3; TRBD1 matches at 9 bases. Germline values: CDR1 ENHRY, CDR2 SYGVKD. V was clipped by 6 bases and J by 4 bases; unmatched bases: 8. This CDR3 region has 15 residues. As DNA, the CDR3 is TGTGCCATCAGCGGCGGGACAGGGAGCCCAGATACGCAGTATTTT. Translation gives CAISGGTGSPDTQYF.

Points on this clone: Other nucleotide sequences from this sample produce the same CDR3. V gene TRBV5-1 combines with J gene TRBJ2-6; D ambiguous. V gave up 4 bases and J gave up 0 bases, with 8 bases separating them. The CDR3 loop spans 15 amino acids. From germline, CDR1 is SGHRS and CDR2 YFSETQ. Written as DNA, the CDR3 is TGCGCCAGCAGCCCGGCGAGCTCTGGGGCCAACGTCCTGACTTTC. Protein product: CASSPASSGANVLTF.

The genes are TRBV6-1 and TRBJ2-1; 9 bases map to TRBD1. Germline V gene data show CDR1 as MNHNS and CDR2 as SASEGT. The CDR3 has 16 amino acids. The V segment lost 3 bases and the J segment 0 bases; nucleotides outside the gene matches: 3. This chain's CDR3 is CASSDPTGGSYNEQFF. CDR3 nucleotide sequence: TGTGCCAGCAGTGACCCGACAGGGGGCTCCTACAATGAGCAGTTCTTC.

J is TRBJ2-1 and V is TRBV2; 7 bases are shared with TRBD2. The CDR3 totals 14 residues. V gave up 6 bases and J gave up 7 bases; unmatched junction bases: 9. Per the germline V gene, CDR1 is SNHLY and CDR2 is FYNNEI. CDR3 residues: CASRQGEGRNEQFF. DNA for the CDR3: TGTGCCAGCAGACAAGGGGAGGGTAGGAATGAGCAGTTCTTC.

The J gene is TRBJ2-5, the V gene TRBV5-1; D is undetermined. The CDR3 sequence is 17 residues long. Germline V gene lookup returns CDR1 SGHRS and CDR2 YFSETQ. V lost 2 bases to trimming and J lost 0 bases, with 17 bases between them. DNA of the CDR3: TGCGCCAGCAGCTTTTCAGTTGGCGCAATCAACCAAGAGACCCAGTACTTC. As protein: CASSFSVGAINQETQYF.

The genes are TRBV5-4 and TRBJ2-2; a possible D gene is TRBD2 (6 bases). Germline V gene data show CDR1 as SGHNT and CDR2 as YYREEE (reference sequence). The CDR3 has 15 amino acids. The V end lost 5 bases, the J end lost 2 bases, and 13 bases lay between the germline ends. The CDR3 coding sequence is TGTGCCAGCAGTGGCGGGACCCTAAACACCGGGGAGCTGTTTTTT. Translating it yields CASSGGTLNTGELFF.

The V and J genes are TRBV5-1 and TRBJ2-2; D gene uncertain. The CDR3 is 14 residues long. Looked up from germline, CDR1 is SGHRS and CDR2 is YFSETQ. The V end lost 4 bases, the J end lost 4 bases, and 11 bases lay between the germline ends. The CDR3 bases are TGCGCCAGCAGCCCGGAACGGAGCACCGGGGAGCTGTTTTTT. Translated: CASSPERSTGELFF.

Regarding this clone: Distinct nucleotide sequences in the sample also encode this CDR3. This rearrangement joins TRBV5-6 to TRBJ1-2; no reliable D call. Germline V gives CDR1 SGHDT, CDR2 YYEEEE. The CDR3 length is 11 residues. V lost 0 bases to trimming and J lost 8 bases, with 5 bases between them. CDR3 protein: CASSLGGGYTF. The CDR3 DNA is TGTGCCAGCAGCTTGGGAGGGGGCTACACCTTC.

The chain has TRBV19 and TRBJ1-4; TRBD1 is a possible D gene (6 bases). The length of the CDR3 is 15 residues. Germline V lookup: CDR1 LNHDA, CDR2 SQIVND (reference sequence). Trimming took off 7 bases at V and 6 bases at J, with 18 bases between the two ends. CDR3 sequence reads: CASTDLGAGDEKLFF. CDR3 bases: TGTGCCAGTACCGATCTAGGGGCAGGGGATGAAAAACTGTTTTTT.